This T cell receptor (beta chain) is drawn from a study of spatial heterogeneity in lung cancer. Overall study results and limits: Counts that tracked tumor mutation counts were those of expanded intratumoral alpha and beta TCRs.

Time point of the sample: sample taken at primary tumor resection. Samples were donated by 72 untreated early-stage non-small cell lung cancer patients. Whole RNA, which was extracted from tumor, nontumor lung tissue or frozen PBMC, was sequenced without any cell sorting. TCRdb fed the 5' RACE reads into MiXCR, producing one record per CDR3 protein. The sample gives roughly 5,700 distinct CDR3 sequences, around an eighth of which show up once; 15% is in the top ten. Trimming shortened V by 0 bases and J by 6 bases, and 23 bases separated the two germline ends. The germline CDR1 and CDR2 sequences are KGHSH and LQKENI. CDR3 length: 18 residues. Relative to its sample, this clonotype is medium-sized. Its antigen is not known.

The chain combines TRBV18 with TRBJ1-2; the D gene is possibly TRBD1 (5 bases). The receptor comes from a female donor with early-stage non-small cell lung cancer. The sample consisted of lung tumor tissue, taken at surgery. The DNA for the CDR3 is TGTGCCAGCTCACCACCGATAGCAGGGTGGCTCATCGACGATGGCTACACCTTC. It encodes CASSPPIAGWLIDDGYTF.